The 23 T cell receptor beta chains given below trace back to one sample, sequenced in a study of blood T cell repertoires in COVID-19. Method: immunoSEQ multiplex PCR; TCRdb's copy keeps in-frame clones and lacks some. The data contain under 150,000 clones, approximately 79% of them singletons. The sample comprised PBMCs or T cells enriched from blood (not recorded which). The receptors stem from a woman aged 45-60 years who had recovered from COVID-19.

This clone was detected once. V gene TRBV3-1 (or the pseudogene TRBV3-2) combines with J gene TRBJ1-1; no clear D. This CDR3 is built from 12 residues. Between the trimmed V and J ends, which lost 2 bases and 7 bases, there was a span of 8 bases. Germline CDR1 and CDR2: LGHDT and YNNKEL (reference sequence). The CDR3 bases are TGTGCCAGCAGCCAAACAGATCTTGAAGCTTTCTTT. Its translation: CASSQTDLEAFF.

The chain employs TRBV5-8 and TRBJ2-5; D not resolved. Trimming took 4 bases from V and 4 from J, leaving 5 bases between them. The V gene's germline CDR1 is SGHTS and CDR2 YDEGEE. CDR3 length equals 11 residues. The CDR3, as DNA: TGTGCCAGCAGCATCAGAGAGACCCAGTACTTC. Protein: CASSIRETQYF.

The rearrangement joins TRBV3-1 (or the pseudogene TRBV3-2) to TRBJ1-4; 8 positions match TRBD1. This CDR3 is 15 amino acids long. The V gene's germline CDR1 is LGHDT and CDR2 YNNKEL (reference sequence). The junction had 3 bases not matched to a gene; V was cut back by 2 bases and J by 4 bases. The CDR3 DNA reads TGTGCCAGCAGCCAACTTGGACAGGGTAATGAAAAACTGTTTTTT. It translates to CASSQLGQGNEKLFF.

V gene TRBV2 combines with J gene TRBJ2-4; 10 bases are a match to TRBD1. Per the germline V gene, CDR1 is SNHLY and CDR2 is FYNNEI. CDR3 length equals 17 residues. The junction had 8 bases not matched to a gene; V was cut back by 6 bases and J by 0 bases. The CDR3 region has the DNA TGTGCCAGCAGGGACGACAGGGGGCCGGGAGCCAAAAACATTCAGTACTTC. Encoded protein: CASRDDRGPGAKNIQYF.

The chain uses TRBV28 and TRBJ1-2; no firm D call. The CDR3 has 13 residues. The germline V gene has CDR1 MDHEN and CDR2 SYDVKM. The V end was cut by 1 base, the J end by 7 bases, with 10 bases between. CDR3 loop: CASSLSQVGGYTF. The CDR3 nucleotides are TGTGCCAGCAGTTTATCGCAGGTTGGTGGCTACACCTTC.

The CDR3 region is CASNPSVHYNSPLHF. CDR3 DNA sequence: TGTGCCAGCAACCCGTCAGTCCATTATAATTCACCCCTCCACTTT. The chain recombines TRBV2 with TRBJ1-6; D remains ambiguous. Germline values: CDR1 SNHLY, CDR2 FYNNEI. The V end lost 7 bases, the J end lost 4 bases, and 14 bases lay between the germline ends. The CDR3 runs to 15 residues.

V usage is TRBV27 and J usage is TRBJ2-7; D possibly corresponds to TRBD1 (6 bases). Germline V gene sequence: CDR1 MNHEY, CDR2 SMNVEV (reference sequence). V was cut by 4 bases and J by 3 bases, with 16 bases left in between. The CDR3 extends over 15 amino acids. CDR3 nucleotides: TGTGCCAGCAGTTCCTACCGGACAGAAGGCTACGAGCAGTACTTC. Residues: CASSSYRTEGYEQYF.

The rearrangement links TRBV2 to TRBJ1-1, with 7 nucleotides matching TRBD1. V dropped 6 bases and J dropped 2; count of bases not matched to a gene: 6. This CDR3 has 14 residues. CDR1 is SNHLY and CDR2 is FYNNEI in the germline V gene. CDR3 residues: CASRYRGGNTEAFF. DNA of the CDR3: TGTGCCAGCAGGTACAGGGGCGGAAACACTGAAGCTTTCTTT. Variable domain in full (rest from reference TRBV2 and TRBJ1-1): EPEVTQTPSHQVTQMGQEVILRCVPISNHLYFYWYRQILGQKVEFLVSFYNNEISEKSEIFDDQFSVERPDGSNFTLKIRSTKLEDSAMYFCASRYRGGNTEAFFGQGTRLTVV.

The gene calls are TRBV12-3 or TRBV12-4 and TRBJ1-5; D may be TRBD1 (5 bases). This CDR3 is 11 amino acids long. Deletions cut 5 bases from V and 10 bases from J, with 9 bases between. The chain's CDR3 is CASSPGGPQHF. CDR3 coding DNA: TGTGCCAGCAGTCCGGGGGGACCCCAGCATTTT.

The rearrangement joins TRBV10-3 to TRBJ2-1; the D gene is possibly TRBD2 (6 bases). The CDR3 is 14 residues long. The V gene's germline CDR1 is ENHRY and CDR2 SYGVKD. V was shortened by 6 bases and J by 5 bases, with 14 bases between the two germline ends. In DNA form, the CDR3 reads TGTGCCATCAGCGTGGACTATCCGAACAATGAGCAGTTCTTC. Translation gives CAISVDYPNNEQFF.

The chain couples TRBV6-4 to TRBJ2-2; TRBD2 might be the D (6 bases). The CDR3 consists of 16 residues. Germline CDR1 and CDR2: MRHNA and SNTAGT. Trimming pared 9 bases from V and 8 bases from J, leaving 25 bases between. The CDR3 DNA reads as TGTGCCAGACTTGGAGAGGGAGGCATGGGCATGGGGGAGCTGTTTTTT. Its protein product is CARLGEGGMGMGELFF.

The table lists this clone with a count of one. This rearrangement joins TRBV2 to TRBJ1-1, with no clear D. The length of the CDR3 is 14 residues. The V end was cut by 5 bases, the J end by 1 base, with 11 bases between. Looked up from germline, CDR1 is SNHLY and CDR2 is FYNNEI. This chain's CDR3 is CASSSTGRNTEAFF. The CDR3 DNA reads as TGTGCCAGCAGTTCTACCGGTAGGAACACTGAAGCTTTCTTT.

The chain uses TRBV14 and TRBJ1-1, with D tentatively TRBD1 (5 bases). This CDR3 has 13 amino acids. Deletions cut 1 base from V and 8 bases from J, with 11 bases between. The germline V gene has CDR1 SGHDN and CDR2 FVKESK. The CDR3 protein is CASSQATGGEAFF. The CDR3 DNA is TGTGCCAGCAGCCAAGCCACGGGGGGGGAAGCTTTCTTT.

V and J are TRBV7-8 and TRBJ1-1; D is uncertain. The CDR3 totals 15 residues. Germline assignment: CDR1 SGHVS and CDR2 FQNEAQ. Trimming shortened V by 1 base and J by 1 base, and 10 bases separated the two germline ends. Here the CDR3 DNA reads TGTGCCAGCAGCTTAGGTTCGGGGTGGAACACTGAAGCTTTCTTT. Amino acid sequence: CASSLGSGWNTEAFF.

V usage is TRBV21-1 and J usage is TRBJ2-7; TRBD2 reflects the table's D call only, with no check against the DNA. TRBV21-1 is shown as a pseudogene. The CDR3 extends over 17 amino acids. CDR3 nucleotide sequence: TGTGCCAACCCGGGTAGCGGGGGGCCGCTGGGGTCGGGCGAGCAGTACTTC. Translation gives CANPGSGGPLGSGEQYF.

The rearrangement links TRBV9 to TRBJ2-3; TRBD2 agrees at 9 bases. The CDR3 totals 15 residues. The germline V gene encodes CDR1 SGDLS and CDR2 YYNGEE. J lost 4 bases, V lost 0 bases, and 3 bases had no gene match. For the CDR3, the DNA is TGTGCCAGCAGCGTAGTGGCTAGCGGGGCAGATACGCAGTATTTT. It is translated as CASSVVASGADTQYF.

The chain employs TRBV24-1 and TRBJ1-2, with no clear D. This CDR3 has 12 amino acids. The germline V gene has CDR1 KGHDR and CDR2 SFDVKD. Trimming removed 4 bases from V and 8 bases from J, with 10 bases in between. CDR3 amino acids: CATSDRAGGYTF. In DNA, the CDR3 is TGTGCCACCAGTGACCGCGCCGGGGGCTACACCTTC.

The chain combines TRBV3-1 (or the pseudogene TRBV3-2) with TRBJ2-1; 8 positions agree with TRBD2. Germline CDR1 LGHDT, CDR2 YNNKEL (reference sequence). The length of the CDR3 is 15 residues. J lost 0 bases, V lost 6 bases, and 4 bases had no gene match. In nucleotides, the CDR3 is TGTGCCAGCAGGATCAGCGGGAGCTCCTACAATGAGCAGTTCTTC. Encoded protein: CASRISGSSYNEQFF.

V gene TRBV5-8 combines with J gene TRBJ2-2, with 10 bases lining up with TRBD1. With 6 bases clipped from V and 3 bases from J, the junction kept 11 bases outside the gene matches. Germline V CDR1 and CDR2: SGHTS, YDEGEE. The CDR3 length is 17 residues. In nucleotides, the CDR3 is TGTGCCAGCACCTCGAAAACCGGGACAGGGGACACCGGGGAGCTGTTTTTT. Translated, it gives CASTSKTGTGDTGELFF. Variable domain in full (rest from reference TRBV5-8 and TRBJ2-2): EAGVTQSPTHLIKTRGQQATLRCSPISGHTSVYWYQQALGLGLQFLLWYDEGEERNRGNFPPRFSGRQFPNYSSELNVNALELEDSALYLCASTSKTGTGDTGELFFGEGSRLTVL.

This clone was seen only once. J is TRBJ1-1 and V is TRBV28; no clear D. V was cut by 8 bases and J by 1 base, with 14 bases left in between. This CDR3 has 14 residues. Per germline, CDR1 MDHEN and CDR2 SYDVKM. The CDR3 loop reads CASPPAGQNTEAFF. CDR3 DNA sequence: TGTGCCAGCCCCCCCGCGGGCCAGAACACTGAAGCTTTCTTT.

This clone was seen just once. The CDR3 protein is CASSETGGQVDGYTF. The CDR3 bases are TGTGCCAGCAGTGAAACGGGAGGGCAGGTGGATGGCTACACCTTC. The chain couples TRBV6-1 to TRBJ1-2; D gene unclear. Germline CDR1 MNHNS, CDR2 SASEGT. The CDR3 extends over 15 amino acids. V lost 2 bases and J 6 bases, leaving 16 bases between the germline ends.

The V call is TRBV7-8, the J call TRBJ1-1; D call uncertain. V was clipped by 2 bases and J by 0 bases, with 4 bases between them. Per germline, CDR1 SGHVS and CDR2 FQNEAQ. This CDR3 comprises 13 residues. The CDR3 bases are TGTGCCAGCAGCTTAATAGTGAACACTGAAGCTTTCTTT. It encodes CASSLIVNTEAFF.

V is TRBV10-3 and J is TRBJ2-6, with D possibly being TRBD2 (6 bases). The CDR3 is 16 residues long. The V end was cut by 3 bases, the J end by 1 base, with 10 bases between. Germline V gives CDR1 ENHRY, CDR2 SYGVKD. In DNA form, the CDR3 reads TGTGCCATCAGTGATTCCCGGGGGTCTGGGGCCAACGTCCTGACTTTC. It is translated as CAISDSRGSGANVLTF.